The clone carrying this TCR beta chain was counted a few times. Each CDR3 protein is one row after TCRdb ran MiXCR on the RT-PCR reads. The sample carries hundreds of thousands of distinct CDR3 sequences, 21% recorded once. The sample belongs to a study of response to subunit inactivated influenza vaccine. This clonotype was sampled from a man between 50 and 75 years old who received an inactivated influenza vaccine. The sample was PBMCs from blood, taken 21 months after vaccination.

CDR3 loop: CASSQDLGQPQHF. CDR3 coding DNA: TGCGCCAGCAGCCAAGATCTCGGTCAGCCCCAGCATTTT. The V call is TRBV4-3, the J call TRBJ1-5; D not certain. Trimming removed 0 bases at V and 6 bases at J, with 6 bases between. The length of the CDR3 is 13 residues. CDR1 LGHNA and CDR2 YSLEER come from the germline V gene.